Each of the 29 T cell receptor beta chains below was sequenced from the same sample in a study of CD8 T cells in Susac syndrome. After extraction with the RNeasy kit, roughly 0.45 to 1 ug of the RNA was reverse transcribed using random hexamers. TCRdb recomputed calls from the immunoSEQ multiplex PCR reads with MiXCR, one row per CDR3 protein. In the table there are a few hundred thousand distinct CDR3 sequences, 95% of which are singletons. The sequencing input was CD4+ T cells from PBMCs. These receptors were taken from a human donor with multiple sclerosis.

This chain joins TRBV27 and TRBJ2-5; D gene unclear. This CDR3 is built from 13 residues. V lost 1 base and J lost 4, with 7 bases in between. CDR1 MNHEY and CDR2 SMNVEV come from the germline V gene (reference sequence). The CDR3 is CASSLWSTETQYF. The CDR3 DNA reads as TGTGCCAGCAGTTTATGGAGTACAGAGACCCAGTACTTC.

The rearrangement links TRBV15 to TRBJ2-3; the D gene is possibly TRBD1 (6 bases). The V gene's germline CDR1 is LNHNV and CDR2 YYDKDF (reference sequence). Trimming removed 8 bases from V and 0 bases from J, with 12 bases in between. This CDR3 spans 14 amino acids. CDR3 DNA sequence: TGTGCCACCCGACCGGGACAAAGCACAGATACGCAGTATTTT. It codes for CATRPGQSTDTQYF.

The genes are TRBV12-3 or TRBV12-4 and TRBJ2-3, with D tentatively TRBD1 or TRBD2 (5 bases each). V dropped 7 bases and J dropped 0 bases, with 11 bases sitting between them. CDR3 length: 14 residues. The CDR3 bases are TGTGCCAGCAACCTCGGGGCGAGCACAGATACGCAGTATTTT. Amino acid sequence: CASNLGASTDTQYF.

V and J are TRBV7-2 and TRBJ2-7; no clear D. There are 14 residues in the CDR3. The V end lost 2 bases, the J end lost 2 bases, and 10 bases lay between the germline ends. The germline V gene has CDR1 SGHTA and CDR2 FQGNSA. CDR3 DNA sequence: TGTGCCAGCAGCTTATCGGTCAGGACCTACGAGCAGTACTTC. Its translation is CASSLSVRTYEQYF. Full variable domain (outside the CDR3, taken from reference TRBV7-2 and TRBJ2-7): GAGVSQSPSNKVTEKGKDVELRCDPISGHTALYWYRQSLGQGLEFLIYFQGNSAPDKSGLPSDRFSAERTGGSVSTLTIQRTQQEDSAVYLCASSLSVRTYEQYFGPGTRLTVT.

The chain couples TRBV18 to TRBJ2-7; 9 bases line up with TRBD2. Germline lookup yields CDR1 KGHSH and CDR2 LQKENI. This CDR3 spans 16 amino acids. Trimming removed 2 bases from V and 5 bases from J; junction bases left unmatched: 10. CDR3 region: CASSPAGGPLFHEQYF. The CDR3 coding sequence is TGTGCCAGCTCACCAGCGGGAGGGCCTCTGTTCCACGAGCAGTACTTC.

This chain links TRBV9 with TRBJ2-1, with 7 nucleotides matching TRBD2. CDR1 SGDLS and CDR2 YYNGEE come from the germline V gene. The trim removed 0 bases at V and 10 bases at J, leaving 10 bases unmatched. This CDR3 has 15 residues. Here the CDR3 DNA reads TGTGCCAGCAGCGTAGAGGCGGCGGGAGTAGGGGAGCAGTTCTTC. Protein: CASSVEAAGVGEQFF.

This chain joins TRBV9 and TRBJ2-3, with 8 positions matching TRBD1. The V and J ends lost 7 bases and 11 bases, in that order; junction bases with no gene match: 9. The CDR3 length is 12 residues. Germline-derived CDR1 and CDR2 are SGDLS and YYNGEE. In nucleotides, the CDR3 is TGTGCCAGCGACACTCTCGGGACAGGGCAGTATTTT. Translation gives CASDTLGTGQYF.

The rearrangement uses TRBV20-1 and TRBJ2-3, with D possibly being TRBD1 or TRBD2 (6 bases each). The ends were cut back, 6 bases at V and 9 bases at J, with 13 bases in the middle. CDR3 length: 11 amino acids. Germline V gene sequence: CDR1 DFQATT, CDR2 SNEGSKA (reference sequence). The CDR3 protein is CSATVGGTQYF. The CDR3 bases are TGCAGTGCCACTGTCGGGGGCACGCAGTATTTT.

V usage is TRBV27 and J usage is TRBJ1-5; 9 positions agree with TRBD1. The germline V gene encodes CDR1 MNHEY and CDR2 SMNVEV (reference sequence). The V gene end was trimmed by 6 bases and the J gene end by 4 bases; junction bases not matched to a gene: 7. CDR3 length: 15 amino acids. CDR3 in DNA: TGTGCCAGCAGCTGGACAGGGGAGTGGAATCAGCCCCAGCATTTT. Translation: CASSWTGEWNQPQHF.

This rearrangement joins TRBV6-5 to TRBJ1-2, with a weak D call TRBD1 (5 bases). Germline V gene sequence: CDR1 MNHEY, CDR2 SVGAGI. Between the trimmed V and J ends, which lost 5 bases and 1 base, there was a span of 14 bases. The length of the CDR3 is 15 residues. The CDR3 DNA sequence: TGTGCCAGCAGTGTCCGGGACGGACTTAACTATGGCTACACCTTC. Translated: CASSVRDGLNYGYTF.

The chain couples TRBV12-3 or TRBV12-4 to TRBJ1-5; 8 bases align to TRBD1. This CDR3 comprises 15 residues. V dropped 6 bases and J dropped 3; count of bases not matched to a gene: 7. CDR3 protein: CASSHRQGNNQPQHF. In DNA form, the CDR3 reads TGTGCCAGCAGCCACAGACAGGGGAACAATCAGCCCCAGCATTTT.

CDR3: CSAAGRGTGAYNEQFF. The CDR3 DNA reads as TGCAGTGCTGCCGGGAGGGGGACAGGTGCCTACAATGAGCAGTTCTTC. The chain employs TRBV20-1 and TRBJ2-1; the D call may be TRBD1 or TRBD2 (8 bases each). The V end was cut by 5 bases, the J end by 2 bases, with 19 bases between. Germline V gene lookup returns CDR1 DFQATT and CDR2 SNEGSKA (reference sequence). CDR3 length: 16 amino acids.

The chain combines TRBV29-1 with TRBJ2-6; D not certain. V lost 7 bases to trimming and J lost 0 bases, with 7 bases between them. This CDR3 has 13 residues. Germline-derived CDR1 and CDR2 are SQVTM and ANQGSEA. The CDR3 DNA follows: TGCAGCGCCGGCGGCTCTGGGGCCAACGTCCTGACTTTC. Translating gives CSAGGSGANVLTF.

The chain recombines TRBV15 with TRBJ2-6, with a weak D call TRBD1 (5 bases). V was clipped by 2 bases and J by 0 bases, with 11 bases between them. The CDR3 loop spans 17 amino acids. The V gene's germline CDR1 is LNHNV and CDR2 YYDKDF (reference sequence). The CDR3 loop is CATSRFDSRSGANVLTF. The DNA of the CDR3 is TGTGCCACCAGCAGATTCGACAGCCGCTCTGGGGCCAACGTCCTGACTTTC.

A single count supports this clonotype. The rearrangement links TRBV7-2 to TRBJ2-3, with D possibly being TRBD2 (5 bases). The V and J ends lost 3 bases and 8 bases respectively, with 12 bases between them. The CDR3 runs 13 residues. Germline loops: CDR1 SGHTA, CDR2 FQGNSA. DNA for the CDR3: TGTGCCAGCAGCTTGAACGGGGAAACTACGCAGTATTTT. Protein sequence: CASSLNGETTQYF.

The chain combines TRBV19 with TRBJ1-4, with D possibly TRBD1 on 6 matching bases. The CDR3 length is 14 residues. The germline V and J ends were trimmed by 3 bases and 7 bases, with 12 bases remaining between them. Germline loops: CDR1 LNHDA, CDR2 SQIVND (reference sequence). CDR3 nucleotides: TGTGCCAGTAGTATTGAGGGGGTCGGTGAAAAACTGTTTTTT. It specifies CASSIEGVGEKLFF.

This chain links TRBV20-1 with TRBJ2-1; 11 nucleotides match TRBD2. V shed 4 bases, J shed 7 bases, and the junction held 3 bases outside the gene matches. From germline, CDR1 is DFQATT and CDR2 SNEGSKA (reference sequence). The CDR3 consists of 13 residues. The chain's CDR3 is CSANSGGANEQFF. As DNA, the CDR3 is TGCAGTGCTAATAGCGGGGGGGCGAATGAGCAGTTCTTC.

The V gene is TRBV20-1, the J gene TRBJ1-5; 11 positions agree with TRBD1. The CDR3 totals 14 residues. Trimming removed 6 bases from V and 4 bases from J; junction bases left unmatched: 5. Germline CDR1 and CDR2: DFQATT and SNEGSKA (reference sequence). CDR3 residues: CSATGTGGNQPQHF. In nucleotides, the CDR3 is TGCAGTGCCACCGGGACAGGGGGAAATCAGCCCCAGCATTTT.

The gene calls are TRBV9 and TRBJ1-2, with no clear D. Deletions cut 0 bases from V and 0 bases from J, with 9 bases between. Per germline, CDR1 SGDLS and CDR2 YYNGEE. The CDR3 loop spans 15 amino acids. As DNA, the CDR3 is TGTGCCAGCAGCGTAGACCCGGGTACTAACTATGGCTACACCTTC. Protein: CASSVDPGTNYGYTF.

The V call is TRBV20-1, the J call TRBJ1-2, with D perhaps matching TRBD1 (5 bases). Germline V gene data show CDR1 as DFQATT and CDR2 as SNEGSKA (reference sequence). V was shortened by 2 bases and J by 4 bases, with 8 bases between the two germline ends. The CDR3 loop spans 12 amino acids. The CDR3 sequence: CSARQGLYGYTF. The CDR3 nucleotides are TGCAGTGCTAGACAGGGCCTCTATGGCTACACCTTC.

The rearrangement links TRBV7-2 to TRBJ2-1; D may be TRBD1 or TRBD2 (5 bases each). This CDR3 has 12 amino acids. CDR1 SGHTA and CDR2 FQGNSA come from the germline V gene. The V end lost 4 bases, the J end lost 10 bases, and 11 bases lay between the germline ends. CDR3 sequence reads: CASSSTGPEQFF. Here the CDR3 DNA reads TGTGCCAGCAGCTCCACGGGGCCCGAGCAGTTCTTC.

The rearrangement joins TRBV27 to TRBJ2-5, with 12 positions matching TRBD2. The trim removed 5 bases at V and 5 bases at J, leaving 9 bases unmatched. This CDR3 has 16 amino acids. Per germline, CDR1 MNHEY and CDR2 SMNVEV (reference sequence). DNA for the CDR3: TGTGCCAGCAGTCTCGGGACTAGCGGGCCGTTGGAGACCCAGTACTTC. Encoded protein: CASSLGTSGPLETQYF.

The gene calls are TRBV2 and TRBJ2-2, with unresolved D. Deletions cut 6 bases from V and 7 bases from J, with 15 bases between. Germline CDR1 reads SNHLY; CDR2 reads FYNNEI. The CDR3 runs to 14 residues. The CDR3 is CASSPTGPIGELFF. CDR3 coding DNA: TGTGCCAGCAGCCCCACTGGGCCGATCGGGGAGCTGTTTTTT.

The rearrangement links TRBV20-1 to TRBJ1-3, with a weak D call TRBD1 (5 bases). Trimming took off 6 bases at V and 1 base at J, with 10 bases between the two ends. Germline V lookup: CDR1 DFQATT, CDR2 SNEGSKA (reference sequence). The CDR3 is 13 amino acids. The CDR3 DNA reads TGCAGTGCCCCCTCAGGGTCTGGAAACACCATATATTTT. This gives the protein CSAPSGSGNTIYF.

The chain carries TRBV5-1 and TRBJ1-5, with TRBD1 identical over 7 bases. This CDR3 has 14 residues. The germline V gene has CDR1 SGHRS and CDR2 YFSETQ. V lost 5 bases, J lost 6 bases, and 8 bases stayed unmatched. The CDR3 DNA sequence: TGCGCCAGCAGAGAAGCAGGGGGGAGTCAGCCCCAGCATTTT. Translating gives CASREAGGSQPQHF.

This chain joins TRBV15 and TRBJ2-1; 8 bases are shared with TRBD1. This CDR3 contains 17 residues. Germline CDR1 is LNHNV and CDR2 is YYDKDF (reference sequence). The V and J ends lost 2 bases and 5 bases, in that order; junction bases with no gene match: 11. CDR3 DNA: TGTGCCACCAGCAGACCCAGGGGGCGCCGAGGGGACAATGAGCAGTTCTTC. This gives the protein CATSRPRGRRGDNEQFF.

The chain combines TRBV11-2 with TRBJ1-2; possibly TRBD1 for D (5 bases). V was clipped by 4 bases and J by 2 bases, with 14 bases between them. CDR1 and CDR2 (germline): SGHAT, FQNNGV. The length of the CDR3 is 15 residues. The CDR3 DNA reads as TGTGCCAGCAGCTGGGGGACCCTGAAGAACTATGGCTACACCTTC. It is translated as CASSWGTLKNYGYTF.

This chain links TRBV23-1 with TRBJ2-7; D is ambiguous. TRBV23-1 is an ORF for which the function is uncertain. Trimming removed 2 bases at V and 3 bases at J, with 5 bases between. The CDR3 length is 12 residues. In DNA, the CDR3 is TGCGCCAGCAGTCAAGAACACTACGAGCAGTACTTC. Its translation: CASSQEHYEQYF.

This clonotype occurred once. The CDR3 is CASSLHSPGEQYF. The CDR3 nucleotides are TGTGCCAGCAGTCTCCACTCCCCGGGCGAGCAGTACTTC. The chain uses TRBV12-3 or TRBV12-4 and TRBJ2-7; unclear D gene. The CDR3 runs 13 residues. Trimming removed 5 bases from V and 6 bases from J, with 14 bases in between.